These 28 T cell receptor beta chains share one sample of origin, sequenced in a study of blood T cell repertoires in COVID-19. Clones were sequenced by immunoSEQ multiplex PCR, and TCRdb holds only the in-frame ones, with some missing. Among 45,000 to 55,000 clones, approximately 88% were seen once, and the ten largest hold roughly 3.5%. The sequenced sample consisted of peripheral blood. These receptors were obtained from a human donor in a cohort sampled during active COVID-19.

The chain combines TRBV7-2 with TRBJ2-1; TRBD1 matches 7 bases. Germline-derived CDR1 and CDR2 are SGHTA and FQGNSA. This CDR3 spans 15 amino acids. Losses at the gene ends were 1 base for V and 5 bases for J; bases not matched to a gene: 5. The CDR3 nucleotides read TGTGCCAGCAGCTTAGGTACAGGGGCGGACAATGAGCAGTTCTTC. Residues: CASSLGTGADNEQFF.

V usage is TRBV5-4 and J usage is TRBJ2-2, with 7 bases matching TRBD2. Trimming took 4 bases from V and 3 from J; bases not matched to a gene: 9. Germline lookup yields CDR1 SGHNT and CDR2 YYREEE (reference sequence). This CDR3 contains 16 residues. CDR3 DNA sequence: TGTGCCAGCAGCGTTGACGGGGGGAGAGACACCGGGGAGCTGTTTTTT. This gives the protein CASSVDGGRDTGELFF.

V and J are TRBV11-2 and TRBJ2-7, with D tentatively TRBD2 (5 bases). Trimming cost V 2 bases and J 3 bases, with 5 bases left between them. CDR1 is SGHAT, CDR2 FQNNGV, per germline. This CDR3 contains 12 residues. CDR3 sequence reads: CASSLRGYEQYF. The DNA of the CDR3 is TGTGCCAGCAGCTTACGGGGCTACGAGCAGTACTTC.

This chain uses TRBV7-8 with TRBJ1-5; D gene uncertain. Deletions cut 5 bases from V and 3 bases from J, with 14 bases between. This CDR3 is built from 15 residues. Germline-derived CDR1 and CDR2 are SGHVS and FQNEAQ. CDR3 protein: CASSAGLNPNQPQHF. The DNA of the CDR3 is TGTGCCAGCAGCGCAGGACTCAACCCCAATCAGCCCCAGCATTTT.

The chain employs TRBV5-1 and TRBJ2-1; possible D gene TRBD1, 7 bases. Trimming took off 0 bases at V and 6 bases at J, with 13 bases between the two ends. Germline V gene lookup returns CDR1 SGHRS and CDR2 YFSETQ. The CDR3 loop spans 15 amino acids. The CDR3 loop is CASSLGQGGFNEQFF. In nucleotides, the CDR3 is TGCGCCAGCAGCTTGGGGCAGGGGGGATTCAATGAGCAGTTCTTC.

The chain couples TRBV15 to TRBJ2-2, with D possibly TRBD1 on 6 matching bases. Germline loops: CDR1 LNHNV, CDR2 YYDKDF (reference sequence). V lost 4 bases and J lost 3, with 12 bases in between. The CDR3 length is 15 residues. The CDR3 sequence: CATSNRDTYTGELFF. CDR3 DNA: TGTGCCACCAGCAATCGGGACACCTACACCGGGGAGCTGTTTTTT.

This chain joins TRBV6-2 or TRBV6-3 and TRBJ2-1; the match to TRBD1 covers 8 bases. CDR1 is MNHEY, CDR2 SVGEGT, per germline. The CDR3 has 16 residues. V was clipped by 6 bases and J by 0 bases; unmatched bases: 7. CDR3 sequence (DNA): TGTGCCAGCAGCACACCAGGGGGCGGCTCCTACAATGAGCAGTTCTTC. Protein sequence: CASSTPGGGSYNEQFF.

CDR3 region: CASSSDPGGSPLHF. In DNA, the CDR3 is TGCGCCAGCAGTTCGGATCCGGGGGGATCACCCCTCCACTTT. The chain links TRBV10-2 to TRBJ1-6; D might be TRBD1 (5 bases). V lost 5 bases to trimming and J lost 10 bases, with 15 bases between them. The germline V gene encodes CDR1 WSHSY and CDR2 SAAADI. The CDR3 sequence is 14 residues long.

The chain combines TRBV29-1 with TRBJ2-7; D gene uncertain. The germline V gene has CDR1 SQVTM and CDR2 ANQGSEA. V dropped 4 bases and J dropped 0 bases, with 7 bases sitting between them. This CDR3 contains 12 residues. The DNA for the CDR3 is TGCAGCGTTGTGCTAGTCTCCTACGAGCAGTACTTC. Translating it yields CSVVLVSYEQYF.

CDR3 protein: CASSQVISGGFLTDTQYF. CDR3 bases: TGCGCCAGCAGCCAGGTTATAAGCGGGGGGTTCCTCACAGATACGCAGTATTTT. V is TRBV4-3 and J is TRBJ2-3, with TRBD2 matching over 9 bases. The trim removed 3 bases at V and 2 bases at J, leaving 12 bases unmatched. The CDR3 contains 18 residues. Germline CDR1 is LGHNA and CDR2 is YSLEER.

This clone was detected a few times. CDR3: CASTPSGGGSYEQYF. In nucleotides, the CDR3 is TGTGCCAGTACCCCGAGTGGGGGAGGCTCCTACGAGCAGTACTTC. The V gene is TRBV19, the J gene TRBJ2-7, with D tentatively TRBD2 (6 bases). Germline assignment: CDR1 LNHDA and CDR2 SQIVND (reference sequence). With 7 bases removed from V and 0 bases from J, the gap between germline ends came to 16 bases. The CDR3 has 15 residues.

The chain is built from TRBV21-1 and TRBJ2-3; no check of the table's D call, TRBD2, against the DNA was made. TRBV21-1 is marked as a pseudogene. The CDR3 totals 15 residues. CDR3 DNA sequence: TGTGCCAGCAGCTTTAGGGGGGGTGGCGGAGATACGCAGTATTTT. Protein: CASSFRGGGGDTQYF.

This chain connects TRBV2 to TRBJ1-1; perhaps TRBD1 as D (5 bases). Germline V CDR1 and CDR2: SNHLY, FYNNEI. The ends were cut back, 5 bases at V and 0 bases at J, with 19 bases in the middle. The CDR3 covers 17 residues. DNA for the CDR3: TGTGCCAGCAGTCCCCCTCAAACCCGGGGGGTGAACACTGAAGCTTTCTTT. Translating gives CASSPPQTRGVNTEAFF.

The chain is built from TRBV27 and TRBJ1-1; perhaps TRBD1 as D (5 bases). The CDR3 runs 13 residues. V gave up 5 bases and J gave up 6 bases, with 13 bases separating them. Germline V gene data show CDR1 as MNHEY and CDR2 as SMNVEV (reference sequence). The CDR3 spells CASSVGRGAEAFF. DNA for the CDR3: TGTGCCAGCAGTGTGGGGAGGGGCGCTGAAGCTTTCTTT.

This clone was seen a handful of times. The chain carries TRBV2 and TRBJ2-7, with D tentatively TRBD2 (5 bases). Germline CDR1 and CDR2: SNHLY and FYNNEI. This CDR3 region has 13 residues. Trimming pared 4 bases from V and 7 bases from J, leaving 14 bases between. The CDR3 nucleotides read TGTGCCAGCAGTGTAGACTATTCGGGTGAGCAGTACTTC. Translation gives CASSVDYSGEQYF. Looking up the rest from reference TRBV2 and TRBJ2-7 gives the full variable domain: EPEVTQTPSHQVTQMGQEVILRCVPISNHLYFYWYRQILGQKVEFLVSFYNNEISEKSEIFDDQFSVERPDGSNFTLKIRSTKLEDSAMYFCASSVDYSGEQYFGPGTRLTVT.

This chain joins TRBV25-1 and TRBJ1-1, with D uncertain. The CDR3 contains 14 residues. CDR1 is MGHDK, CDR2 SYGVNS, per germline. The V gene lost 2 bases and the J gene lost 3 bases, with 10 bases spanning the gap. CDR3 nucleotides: TGTGCCAGCAGTGAACCCGGGAAGGACACTGAAGCTTTCTTT. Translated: CASSEPGKDTEAFF. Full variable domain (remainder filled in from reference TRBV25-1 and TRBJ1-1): EADIYQTPRYLVIGTGKKITLECSQTMGHDKMYWYQQDPGMELHLIHYSYGVNSTEKGDLSSESTVSRIRTEHFPLTLESARPSHTSQYLCASSEPGKDTEAFFGQGTRLTVV.

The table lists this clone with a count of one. The CDR3 sequence is CAWTLRGLGYTF. The CDR3 bases are TGTGCCTGGACCCTCCGAGGGCTTGGCTACACCTTC. The chain employs TRBV30 and TRBJ1-2; no clear D gene. Germline CDR1 reads GTSNPN; CDR2 reads SVGIG (reference sequence). V lost 4 bases to trimming and J lost 7 bases, with 13 bases between them. This CDR3 contains 12 residues.

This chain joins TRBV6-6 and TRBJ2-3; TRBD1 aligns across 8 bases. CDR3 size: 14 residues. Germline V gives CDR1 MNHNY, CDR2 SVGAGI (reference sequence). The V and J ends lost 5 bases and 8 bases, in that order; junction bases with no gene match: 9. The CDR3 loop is CASSTGTGAGTQYF. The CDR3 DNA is TGTGCCAGCAGTACCGGGACAGGCGCAGGTACGCAGTATTTT.

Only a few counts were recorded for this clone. The CDR3 loop is CASSESPFASYGYTF. As DNA, the CDR3 is TGTGCCAGCAGTGAAAGTCCTTTCGCTAGCTATGGCTACACCTTC. This sequence joins TRBV6-1 and TRBJ1-2; no definite D call. Germline CDR1 and CDR2: MNHNS and SASEGT. V lost 2 bases and J 4 bases, leaving 14 bases between the germline ends. The CDR3 is made up of 15 amino acids.

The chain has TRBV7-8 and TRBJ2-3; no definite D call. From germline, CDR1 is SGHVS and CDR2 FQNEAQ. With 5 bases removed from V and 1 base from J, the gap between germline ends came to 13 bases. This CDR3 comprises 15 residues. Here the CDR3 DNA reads TGTGCCAGCAGCGGATATCAGGTTGGCACAGATACGCAGTATTTT. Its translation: CASSGYQVGTDTQYF.

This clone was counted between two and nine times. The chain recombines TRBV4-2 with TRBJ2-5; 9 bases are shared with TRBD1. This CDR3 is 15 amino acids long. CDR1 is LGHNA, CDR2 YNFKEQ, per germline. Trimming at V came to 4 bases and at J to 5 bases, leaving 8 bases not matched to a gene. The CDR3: CASSPYRGRRETQYF. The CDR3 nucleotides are TGTGCCAGCAGCCCCTACAGGGGGCGTCGGGAGACCCAGTACTTC.

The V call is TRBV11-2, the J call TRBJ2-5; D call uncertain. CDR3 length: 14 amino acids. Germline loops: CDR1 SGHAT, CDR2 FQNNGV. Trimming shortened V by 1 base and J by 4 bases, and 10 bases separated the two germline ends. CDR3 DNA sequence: TGTGCCAGCAGCTTAGCCAGGAAGACAGAGACCCAGTACTTC. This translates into CASSLARKTETQYF.

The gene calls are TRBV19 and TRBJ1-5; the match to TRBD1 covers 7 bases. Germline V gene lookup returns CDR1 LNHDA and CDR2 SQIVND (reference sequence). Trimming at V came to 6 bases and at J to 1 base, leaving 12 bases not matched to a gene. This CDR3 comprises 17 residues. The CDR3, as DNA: TGTGCCAGTAGGTCACACAGGGGTGGAAAAAGCAATCAGCCCCAGCATTTT. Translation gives CASRSHRGGKSNQPQHF.

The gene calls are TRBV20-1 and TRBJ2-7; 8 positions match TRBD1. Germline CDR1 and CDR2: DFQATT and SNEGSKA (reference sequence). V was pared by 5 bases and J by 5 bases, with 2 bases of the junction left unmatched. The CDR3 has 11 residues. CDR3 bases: TGCAGTGCTTTACAGGGGGACGAGCAGTACTTC. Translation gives CSALQGDEQYF.

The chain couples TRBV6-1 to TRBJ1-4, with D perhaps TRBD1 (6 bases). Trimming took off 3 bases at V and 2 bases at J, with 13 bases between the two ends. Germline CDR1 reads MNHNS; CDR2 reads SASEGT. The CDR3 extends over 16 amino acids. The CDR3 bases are TGTGCCAGCAGTGATACCTACAGGGTGACTAATGAAAAACTGTTTTTT. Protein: CASSDTYRVTNEKLFF.

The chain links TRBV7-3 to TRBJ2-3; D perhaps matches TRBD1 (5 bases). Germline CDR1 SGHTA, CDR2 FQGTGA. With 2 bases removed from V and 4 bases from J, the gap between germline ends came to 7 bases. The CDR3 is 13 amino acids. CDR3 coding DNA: TGTGCCAGCAGCTTACAGGGCGCAGATACGCAGTATTTT. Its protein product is CASSLQGADTQYF.

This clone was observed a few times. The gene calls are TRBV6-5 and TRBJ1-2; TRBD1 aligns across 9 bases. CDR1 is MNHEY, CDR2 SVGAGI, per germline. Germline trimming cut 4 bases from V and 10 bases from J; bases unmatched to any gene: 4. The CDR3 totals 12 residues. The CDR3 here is CASSSWDRAYTF. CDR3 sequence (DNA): TGTGCCAGCAGTTCCTGGGACAGGGCCTACACCTTC.

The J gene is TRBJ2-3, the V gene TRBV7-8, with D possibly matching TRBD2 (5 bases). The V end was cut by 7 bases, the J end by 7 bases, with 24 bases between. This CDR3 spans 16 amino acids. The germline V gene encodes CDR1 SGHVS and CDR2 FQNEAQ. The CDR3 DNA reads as TGTGCCAGCAACCCCATGAGGGTTGGGTTCCGGAATACGCAGTATTTT. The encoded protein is CASNPMRVGFRNTQYF.